These T cell receptor beta chains were read from a single sample in a study of T cell responses to AZD1222 COVID-19 vaccine. Some clones are missing from TCRdb's copy, which holds only in-frame ones; the method was immunoSEQ multiplex PCR. The table has roughly 150,000 clones, 70% to 90% seen once. The sequencing here drew on peripheral blood, taken 28 days after the second AZD1222 dose. Receptor source: an adult who received the AZD1222 COVID-19 vaccine. CDR3s leave out the opening cysteine and the closing phenylalanine or tryptophan.

>TRBV10-1
ASSEQGREQY
>TRBV6-2/TRBV6-3
ASSYERDGYT
>TRBV5-1
ASGRDRGPAGELF
>TRBV5-1
ASSLEGLSNYGYT
>TRBV27
ASSSAPQLYTEAF
>TRBV5-5
ASSFGLVNQPQH
>TRBV5-3
ARSLVGRGNGNTEAF
>TRBV3-1/TRBV3-2
ASSQLRGGSYEQY
>TRBV7-8
ASSFGGPSGANVLT
>TRBV9
ASSVDPQGGQGAF
>TRBV6-5
ASSGGGSTGYT
>TRBV6-1
ASSEVGGGTEAF
>TRBV5-1
ASSLSGQGGGYT
>TRBV10-2
ASSEAPEGYEQY
>TRBV19
ASSIDIAGGPKNEQF
>TRBV5-1
ASRSQGAGNTIY
>TRBV7-2
ASSLGGRRAIY
>TRBV19
ASSIRGYGYT
>TRBV18
ASSGQANQPQH
>TRBV5-1
ATPDLNTGELF
>TRBV5-4
ASSLVSDNSPLH
>TRBV12-3/TRBV12-4
ASSLERGEAF